This T cell receptor (beta chain) is from a study of cytomegalovirus exposure and HLA in healthy donors. PCR used 60 Vbeta primers and 13 Jbeta primers. The data were produced by immunoSEQ multiplex PCR, yet TCRdb's version contains in-frame clones alone and is incomplete. The sample lists about 84,000 clones; around three fifths were seen once. Germline CDR1 SEHNR, CDR2 FQNEAQ (reference sequence). Losses at the gene ends were 5 bases for V and 3 bases for J; bases not matched to a gene: 4. The CDR3 length is 15 residues. Findings and limits, study-wide: Generally TCR sequences proved uncommon, though certain public TCRs appeared in numerous donors.

Concerning this clone: As yet, its antigen is unknown.

The sequenced sample consisted of PBMCs. The sequence was collected from a woman between 35 and 50 years old in good health and CMV-seropositive. This rearrangement joins TRBV7-9 to TRBJ2-1; 10 bases are a match to TRBD2. The CDR3, as DNA: TGTGCCAGCAGCACACTAGCGGGGTACTACAATGAGCAGTTCTTC. Translation gives CASSTLAGYYNEQFF.